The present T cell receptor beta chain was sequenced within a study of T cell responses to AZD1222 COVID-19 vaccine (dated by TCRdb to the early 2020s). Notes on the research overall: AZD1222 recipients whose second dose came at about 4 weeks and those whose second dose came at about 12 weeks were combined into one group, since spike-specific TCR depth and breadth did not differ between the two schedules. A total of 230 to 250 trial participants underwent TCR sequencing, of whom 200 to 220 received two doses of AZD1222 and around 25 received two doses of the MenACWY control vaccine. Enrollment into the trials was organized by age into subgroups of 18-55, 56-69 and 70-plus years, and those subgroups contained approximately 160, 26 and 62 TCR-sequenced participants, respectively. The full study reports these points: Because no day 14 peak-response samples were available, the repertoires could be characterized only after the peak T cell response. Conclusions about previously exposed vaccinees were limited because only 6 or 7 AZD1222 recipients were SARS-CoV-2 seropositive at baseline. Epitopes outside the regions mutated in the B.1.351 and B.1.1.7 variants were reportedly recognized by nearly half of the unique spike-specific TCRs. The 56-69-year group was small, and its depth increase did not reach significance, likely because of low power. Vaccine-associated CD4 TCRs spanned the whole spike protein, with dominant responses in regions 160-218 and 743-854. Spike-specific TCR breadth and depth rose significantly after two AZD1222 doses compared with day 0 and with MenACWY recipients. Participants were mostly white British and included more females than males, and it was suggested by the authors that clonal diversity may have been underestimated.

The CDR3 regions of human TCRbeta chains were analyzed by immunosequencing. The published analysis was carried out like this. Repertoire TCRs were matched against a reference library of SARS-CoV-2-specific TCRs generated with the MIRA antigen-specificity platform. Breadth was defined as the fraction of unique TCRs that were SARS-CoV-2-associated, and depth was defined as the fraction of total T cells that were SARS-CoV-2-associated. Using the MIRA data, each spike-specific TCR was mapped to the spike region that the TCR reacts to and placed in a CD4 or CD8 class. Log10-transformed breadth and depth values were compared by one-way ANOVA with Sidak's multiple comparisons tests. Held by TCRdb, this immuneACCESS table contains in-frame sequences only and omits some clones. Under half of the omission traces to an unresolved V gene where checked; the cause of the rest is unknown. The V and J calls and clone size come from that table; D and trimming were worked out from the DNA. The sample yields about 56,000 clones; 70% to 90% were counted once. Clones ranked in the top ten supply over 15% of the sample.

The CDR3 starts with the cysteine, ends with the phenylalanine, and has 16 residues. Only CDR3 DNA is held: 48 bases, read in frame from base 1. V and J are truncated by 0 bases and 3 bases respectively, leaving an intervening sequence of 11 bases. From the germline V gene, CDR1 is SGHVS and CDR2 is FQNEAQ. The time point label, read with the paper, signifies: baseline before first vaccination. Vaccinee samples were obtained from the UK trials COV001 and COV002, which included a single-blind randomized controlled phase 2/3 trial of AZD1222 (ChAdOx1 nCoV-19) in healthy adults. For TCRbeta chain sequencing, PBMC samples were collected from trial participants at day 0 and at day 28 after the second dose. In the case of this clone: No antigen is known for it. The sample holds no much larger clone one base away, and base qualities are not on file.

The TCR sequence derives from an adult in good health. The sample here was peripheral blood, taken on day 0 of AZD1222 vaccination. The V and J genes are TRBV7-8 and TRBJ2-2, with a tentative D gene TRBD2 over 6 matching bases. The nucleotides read TGTGCCAGCAGCTTAGCGTACGGCGGGGACACCGGGGAGCTGTTTTTT. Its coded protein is CASSLAYGGDTGELFF.